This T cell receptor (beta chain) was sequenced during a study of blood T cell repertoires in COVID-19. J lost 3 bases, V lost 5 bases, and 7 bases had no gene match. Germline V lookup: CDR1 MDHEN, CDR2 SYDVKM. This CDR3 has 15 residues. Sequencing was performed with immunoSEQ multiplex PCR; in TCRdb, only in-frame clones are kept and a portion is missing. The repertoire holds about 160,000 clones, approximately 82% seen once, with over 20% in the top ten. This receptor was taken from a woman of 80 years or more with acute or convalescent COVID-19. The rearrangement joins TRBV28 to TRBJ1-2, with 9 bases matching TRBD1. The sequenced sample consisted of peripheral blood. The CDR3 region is CASSAGTGTYYGYTF. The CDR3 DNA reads TGTGCCAGCAGTGCCGGGACAGGGACTTACTATGGCTACACCTTC.